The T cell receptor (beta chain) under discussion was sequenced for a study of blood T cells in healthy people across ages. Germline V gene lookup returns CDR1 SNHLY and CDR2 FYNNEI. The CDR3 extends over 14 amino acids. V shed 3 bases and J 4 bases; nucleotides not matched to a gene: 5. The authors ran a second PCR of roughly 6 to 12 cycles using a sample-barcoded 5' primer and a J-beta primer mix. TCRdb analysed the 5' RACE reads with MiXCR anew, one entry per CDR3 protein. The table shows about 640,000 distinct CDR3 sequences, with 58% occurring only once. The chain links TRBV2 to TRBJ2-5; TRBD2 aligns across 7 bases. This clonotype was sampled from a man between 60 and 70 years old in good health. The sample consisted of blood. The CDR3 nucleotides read TGTGCCAGCAGTGACCTATCGGGGGGAGAGACCCAGTACTTC. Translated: CASSDLSGGETQYF.